Listed here are 12 T cell receptor beta chains from one sample, sequenced in a study of Tregs in tolerant kidney transplant recipients. The protocol was immunoSEQ multiplex PCR, while the TCRdb copy is restricted to in-frame clones and leaves out a portion. In the table there are tens of thousands of clones, more than 85% of which are singletons. The source material was CD4+ T cells from blood, sampled before the transplant. These receptors were taken from a human donor who received a combined kidney and bone marrow transplant.

The gene calls are TRBV10-3 and TRBJ2-5; 11 bases line up with TRBD2. Trimming took 4 bases from V and 1 from J; bases not matched to a gene: 5. CDR1 is ENHRY and CDR2 is SYGVKD in the germline V gene. This CDR3 spans 16 amino acids. Here the CDR3 reads CAISGGTSGTQETQYF. CDR3 bases: TGTGCCATCAGTGGGGGGACTAGCGGAACCCAAGAGACCCAGTACTTC.

The gene calls are TRBV5-6 and TRBJ1-5, with D unresolved. Germline V lookup: CDR1 SGHDT, CDR2 YYEEEE. Trimming took 4 bases from V and 3 from J, leaving 14 bases between them. The length of the CDR3 is 15 residues. The CDR3 DNA is TGTGCCAGCAGCCTTGGCCGGGGATACAATCAGCCCCAGCATTTT. Residues: CASSLGRGYNQPQHF.

The chain employs TRBV4-3 and TRBJ1-2, with D unresolved. Germline CDR1 is LGHNA and CDR2 is YSLEER. The CDR3 covers 14 residues. Trimming shortened V by 6 bases and J by 8 bases, and 19 bases separated the two germline ends. In DNA, the CDR3 is TGCGCCAGCAGACGGACTCCCCTCGGAGACGGCTACACCTTC. Translated: CASRRTPLGDGYTF.

V gene TRBV15 combines with J gene TRBJ2-7; 13 positions match TRBD2. Germline CDR1 and CDR2: LNHNV and YYDKDF (reference sequence). The CDR3 runs to 17 residues. Trimming took 0 bases from V and 2 from J; bases not matched to a gene: 4. CDR3 sequence reads: CATSRELTSGRAYEQYF. Here the CDR3 DNA reads TGTGCCACCAGCAGAGAACTCACTAGCGGGAGGGCCTACGAGCAGTACTTC.

V gene TRBV29-1 combines with J gene TRBJ2-1; a weak D match, TRBD2 (7 bases). V shed 7 bases and J shed 4 bases, with 14 bases lying between them. The CDR3 is made up of 13 amino acids. CDR1 SQVTM and CDR2 ANQGSEA come from the germline V gene. CDR3 in DNA: TGCAGCGGTGGGGGGCGGGAGTACAATGAGCAGTTCTTC. Residues: CSGGGREYNEQFF.

The J gene is TRBJ2-6, the V gene TRBV5-1, with 7 positions matching TRBD2. The junction had 11 bases not matched to a gene; V was cut back by 7 bases and J by 4 bases. Germline V lookup: CDR1 SGHRS, CDR2 YFSETQ. The CDR3 consists of 16 residues. CDR3 protein: CASAMMGGSGANVLTF. The CDR3 region has the DNA TGCGCCAGCGCGATGATGGGAGGGTCAGGGGCCAACGTCCTGACTTTC.

This chain uses TRBV14 with TRBJ2-1, with D perhaps TRBD1 (5 bases). V dropped 4 bases and J dropped 6 bases, with 13 bases sitting between them. The CDR3 sequence is 14 residues long. Germline assignment: CDR1 SGHDN and CDR2 FVKESK. The CDR3 DNA reads TGTGCCAGCAGCCCAGGACAATTTGGCAATGAGCAGTTCTTC. Translating it yields CASSPGQFGNEQFF.

This chain uses TRBV5-8 with TRBJ2-5; TRBD1 agrees at 7 bases. The CDR3 spans 16 residues. Germline loops: CDR1 SGHTS, CDR2 YDEGEE. Germline trimming cut 4 bases from V and 1 base from J; bases unmatched to any gene: 10. The DNA for the CDR3 is TGTGCCAGCAGCCCACTTATCGGGACAGCCCAAGAGACCCAGTACTTC. Protein: CASSPLIGTAQETQYF.

In DNA, the CDR3 is TGTGCCAGCTCACCTGGAGGGGCAAAGACCCAGTACTTC. Amino acids: CASSPGGAKTQYF. The chain recombines TRBV18 with TRBJ2-5; TRBD2 is a possible D gene (6 bases). CDR3 length: 13 residues. Germline V lookup: CDR1 KGHSH, CDR2 LQKENI. V was pared by 3 bases and J by 6 bases, with 11 bases between. The whole variable domain, remainder taken from reference TRBV18 and TRBJ2-5, is NAGVMQNPRHLVRRRGQEARLRCSPMKGHSHVYWYRQLPEEGLKFMVYLQKENIIDESGMPKERFSAEFPKEGPSILRIQQVVRGDSAAYFCASSPGGAKTQYFGPGTRLLVL.

J is TRBJ2-7 and V is TRBV5-1, with 9 bases matching TRBD2. CDR1 and CDR2 from the germline V gene are SGHRS and YFSETQ. The CDR3 totals 15 residues. V dropped 0 bases and J dropped 5; count of bases not matched to a gene: 6. CDR3 sequence reads: CASSLGASGIDEQYF. The CDR3 nucleotides are TGCGCCAGCAGCTTGGGGGCTAGCGGGATCGACGAGCAGTACTTC. Together with reference TRBV5-1 and TRBJ2-7, the CDR3 gives the full variable domain: KAGVTQTPRYLIKTRGQQVTLSCSPISGHRSVSWYQQTPGQGLQFLFEYFSETQRNKGNFPGRFSGRQFSNSRSEMNVSTLELGDSALYLCASSLGASGIDEQYFGPGTRLTVT.

J is TRBJ2-3 and V is TRBV9; perhaps TRBD2 as D (5 bases). V lost 2 bases to trimming and J lost 4 bases, with 11 bases between them. Per germline, CDR1 SGDLS and CDR2 YYNGEE. This CDR3 spans 14 amino acids. CDR3 residues: CASSVSGRSDTQYF. The CDR3 bases are TGTGCCAGCAGCGTGAGCGGCCGGTCAGATACGCAGTATTTT.

The genes are TRBV5-1 and TRBJ2-2; D might be TRBD1 (5 bases). The germline V gene encodes CDR1 SGHRS and CDR2 YFSETQ. V lost 0 bases, J lost 0 bases, and 9 bases lay in between. The CDR3 contains 16 residues. The CDR3: CASSLVSGTNTGELFF. The CDR3 region has the DNA TGCGCCAGCAGCTTGGTCTCAGGGACGAACACCGGGGAGCTGTTTTTT.